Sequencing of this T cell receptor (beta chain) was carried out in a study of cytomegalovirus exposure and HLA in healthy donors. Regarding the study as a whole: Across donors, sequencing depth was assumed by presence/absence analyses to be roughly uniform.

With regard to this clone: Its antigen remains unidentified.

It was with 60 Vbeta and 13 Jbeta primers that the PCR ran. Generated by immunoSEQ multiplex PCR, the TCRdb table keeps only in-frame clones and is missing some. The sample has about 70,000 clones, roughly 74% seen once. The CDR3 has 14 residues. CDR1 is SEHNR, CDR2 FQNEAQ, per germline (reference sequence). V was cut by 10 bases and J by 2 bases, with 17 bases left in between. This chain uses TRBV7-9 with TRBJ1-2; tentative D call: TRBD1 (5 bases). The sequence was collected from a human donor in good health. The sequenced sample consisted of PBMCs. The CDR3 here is CAIFPGDLNYGYTF. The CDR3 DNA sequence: TGTGCCATCTTTCCGGGGGATTTAAACTATGGCTACACCTTC.